Reported below is one T cell receptor (beta chain). Its target is not known. The record originates from a study of blood T cells in healthy people across ages. Study-level points and caveats: There was a strong correlation between TCR beta diversity and naive T cell percentage. Donors of long life had a larger count of naive CD4+ cells and greater diversity than aged donors.

This CDR3 has 14 amino acids. CDR1 SEHNR and CDR2 FQNEAQ come from the germline V gene (reference sequence). V was pared by 3 bases and J by 4 bases, with 10 bases between. PCR was performed a second time for about 7 to 12 cycles using a sample-barcoded 5' primer and a J-beta primer mix. With 12 random nucleotides, a template-switch adaptor tagged each individual cDNA molecule. Via MiXCR, TCRdb re-called the 5' RACE reads, giving one row per CDR3 protein. The data hold about 970,000 distinct CDR3 sequences, with roughly half observed a single time. The sample comprised blood. This receptor was identified in a woman aged 55-70 years in good health. The chain is built from TRBV7-9 and TRBJ2-1; D not certain. CDR3 in DNA: TGTGCCAGCAGCTTCCTACTGGAGTACAATGAGCAGTTCTTC. Its protein product is CASSFLLEYNEQFF.